This TCR beta chain stems from a study of blood T cell repertoires in COVID-19 (TCRdb year 2020). Concerning the study at large: Collaborator samples came from the United States, Italy and Spain and covered acute and convalescent phases of COVID-19. The prospective study material was composed of cDNA or gDNA derived from T cells, B-cell-depleted T cells, or PBMCs. Subjects who had been exposed to COVID-19, were actively infected with it, or had recovered from it provided the deeply sampled blood TCRbeta repertoires that made up the dataset. The repertoires were released in a freely available public database meant as a resource for research on the immune response to SARS-CoV-2. Samples came from the ongoing ImmuneRACE study (first 160 participants) plus 1,254 subjects from 6 global collaborators. Nearly every sample came with metadata listing a de-identified subject ID, COVID-19 status, age in years and sex. Where available, HLA class I and class II types were taken from metadata supplied by the sample provider and were not determined by assay-based typing. What the authors observed across the whole study: The amount of clinical and demographic metadata varied by source and participant and was provided uncurated.

To note about this clone: Its antigen specificity is not known. Base-call qualities are not available, and no considerably larger clone is one nucleotide away.

TCRbeta CDR3 regions were amplified from genomic DNA using the immunoSEQ Assay, a bias-controlled multiplex PCR. The paper's data handling went like this. The number of nucleated cells in each sample was estimated by amplification of reference gene primers within the assay. To quantify the absolute abundance of each unique TCRbeta CDR3 rearrangement, sequence reads were collapsed and filtered. For each sample, productive Simpson clonality was calculated by taking the square root of Simpson's diversity index across productive rearrangements. As stored in TCRdb, this immuneACCESS dataset retains in-frame rearrangements with V and J assigned. A fraction of the clones does not appear; measured against another copy, unresolved V genes explain less than half of the discrepancy, and the remainder lacks a known reason. V and J calls and clone size are copied from that table; D and trimming were computed from the DNA. This sample gives a few hundred thousand clones in total; approximately 81% of them show up just once. The ten largest clonotypes hold about 2.3% of the sample.

Enrolling through a virtual design, the prospective study's participants ranged in age from roughly 18 to 89 years and lived across 24 United States geographic areas. Cohort assignment in the prospective study relied on participant-reported clinical history from a screening survey and a study questionnaire. Recovered participants in ImmuneRACE Cohort 3 were defined as having two consecutive negative NP/OP PCR tests, clearance from a healthcare professional, or resolution of symptoms. Mobile phlebotomists in the prospective study collected whole blood, serum and a nasopharyngeal or oropharyngeal swab from every participant. Over an approximately two-month period, participants in the prospective study had the option of providing additional blood draws and questionnaires. Before DNA extraction, prospective study blood samples were shipped either frozen or at room temperature. Trimming costs V 4 bases and J 7 bases, and their ends lie 11 bases apart. Reading the germline V gene gives CDR1 LGHNA and CDR2 YSLEER. The CDR3 sequence holds 13 residues, the cysteine and phenylalanine included. Just CDR3 DNA is preserved here, 39 bases in frame from base 1.

The sequence was obtained from a woman aged 45-59 years who had recovered from COVID-19. The rearrangement joined TRBV4-3 to TRBJ1-5, with the D gene uncertain. The specimen sequenced was PBMCs or T cells enriched from blood (not recorded which). The CDR3 has the sequence CASSPEVKQPQHF. The nucleotides read TGCGCCAGCAGCCCGGAGGTAAAGCAGCCCCAGCATTTT.